This T cell receptor beta chain was documented in a study of metastatic and nonmetastatic thyroid tumors. Study-level information: Both malignant and benign thyroid patients supplied peripheral blood and tumor or nodule tissue samples, across which the repertoires of these patients were then compared.

Regarding the study as a whole: According to reports, the diversity of TCR beta was significantly higher in malignant thyroid tumors than in benign nodules, and this held in both blood and tumor samples.

A few counts support this clone. Its antigen is undetermined. The sample contains more than one DNA sequence encoding this CDR3. Per the study methods: A distant-metastasis classifier for papillary thyroid cancer was built using CDR3 differences across clinicopathological groups. TCRdb reassembled clones from the PCR reads with MiXCR. TCRdb's processing, not the authors', yielded these V and J calls. The table has over 6,500 clones, roughly 34% seen once. CDR1 is DFQATT, CDR2 SNEGSKA, per germline (reference sequence). The ends were cut back, 8 bases at V and 4 bases at J, with 15 bases in the middle. There are 14 residues in the CDR3. Until they underwent thyroid surgery, no patient had received any treatment.

This chain joins TRBV20-1 and TRBJ2-6; perhaps TRBD2 as D (6 bases). Sequenced: adjacent normal tissue. The source is a female donor with papillary thyroid cancer or a benign thyroid nodule (not recorded which). Some clones in this sample may be carry-over from other donors' samples. This CDR3 reads CSLGGAGGANVLTF. The CDR3 DNA follows: TGCAGTTTAGGCGGGGCTGGGGGGGCCAACGTCCTGACTTTC.